This TCR beta chain originates from a study of blood T cell repertoires in COVID-19. Produced via immunoSEQ multiplex PCR; TCRdb's table is partial and in-frame only. The sample consists of fewer than 120,000 clones, roughly 82% of them appearing once. The CDR3 contains 18 residues. J lost 1 base, V lost 2 bases, and 11 bases had no gene match. Per the germline V gene, CDR1 is SNHLY and CDR2 is FYNNEI. The V and J genes are TRBV2 and TRBJ1-5; 7 bases match TRBD1. The sequence was collected from a woman in her sixties with acute or convalescent COVID-19. The specimen was peripheral blood. The CDR3 DNA is TGTGCCAGCAGTGAACTTATCACAGGGGCGGCGAGCAATCAGCCCCAGCATTTT. Translated: CASSELITGAASNQPQHF.